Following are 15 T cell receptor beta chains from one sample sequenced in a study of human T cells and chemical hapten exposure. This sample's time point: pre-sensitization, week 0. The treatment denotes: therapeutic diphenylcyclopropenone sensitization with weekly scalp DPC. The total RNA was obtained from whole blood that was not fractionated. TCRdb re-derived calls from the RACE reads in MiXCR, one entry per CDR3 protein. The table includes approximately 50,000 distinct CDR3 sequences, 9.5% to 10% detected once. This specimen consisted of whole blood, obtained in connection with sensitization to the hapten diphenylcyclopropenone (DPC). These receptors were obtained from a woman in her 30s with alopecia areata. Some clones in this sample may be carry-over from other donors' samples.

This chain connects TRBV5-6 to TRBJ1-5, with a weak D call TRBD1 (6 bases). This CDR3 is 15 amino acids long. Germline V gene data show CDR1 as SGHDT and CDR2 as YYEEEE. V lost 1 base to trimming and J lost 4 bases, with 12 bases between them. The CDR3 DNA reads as TGTGCCAGCAGCTTGAGGGGGGGGTGGAATCAGCCCCAGCATTTT. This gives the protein CASSLRGGWNQPQHF.

CDR3 protein: CASSARHPQETQYF. The CDR3, as DNA: TGTGCCAGCAGTGCGAGACACCCTCAAGAGACCCAGTACTTC. The genes are TRBV6-1 and TRBJ2-5; D not certain. The V end was cut by 4 bases, the J end by 2 bases, with 11 bases between. Germline assignment: CDR1 MNHNS and CDR2 SASEGT. The CDR3 contains 14 residues.

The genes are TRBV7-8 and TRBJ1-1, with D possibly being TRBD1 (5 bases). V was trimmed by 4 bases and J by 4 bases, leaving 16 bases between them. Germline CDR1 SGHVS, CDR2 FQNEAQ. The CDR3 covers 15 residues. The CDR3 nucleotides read TGTGCCAGCAGCTGGGACTTCCCTGGGGGCACTGAAGCTTTCTTT. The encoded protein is CASSWDFPGGTEAFF. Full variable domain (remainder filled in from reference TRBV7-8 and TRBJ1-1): GAGVSQSPRYKVAKRGQDVALRCDPISGHVSLFWYQQALGQGPEFLTYFQNEAQLDKSGLPSDRFFAERPEGSVSTLKIQRTQQEDSAVYLCASSWDFPGGTEAFFGQGTRLTVV.

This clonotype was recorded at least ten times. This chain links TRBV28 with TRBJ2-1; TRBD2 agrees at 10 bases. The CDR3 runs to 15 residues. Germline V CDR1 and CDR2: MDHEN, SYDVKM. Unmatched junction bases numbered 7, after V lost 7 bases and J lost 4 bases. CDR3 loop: CASNQRGGPYNEQFF. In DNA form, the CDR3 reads TGTGCCAGCAATCAGCGGGGGGGCCCATACAATGAGCAGTTCTTC.

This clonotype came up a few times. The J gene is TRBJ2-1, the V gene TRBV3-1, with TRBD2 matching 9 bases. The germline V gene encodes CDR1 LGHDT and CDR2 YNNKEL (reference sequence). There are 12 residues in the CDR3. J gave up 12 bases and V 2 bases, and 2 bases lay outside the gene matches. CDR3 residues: CASSQLLAGQFF. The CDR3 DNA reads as TGTGCCAGCAGCCAACTACTAGCGGGGCAGTTCTTC.

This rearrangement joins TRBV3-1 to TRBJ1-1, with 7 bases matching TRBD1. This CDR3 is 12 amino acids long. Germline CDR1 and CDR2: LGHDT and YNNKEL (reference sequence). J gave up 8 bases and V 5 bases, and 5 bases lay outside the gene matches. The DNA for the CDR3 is TGTGCCAGCAGCGGGTACAGGGGCGAAGCTTTCTTT. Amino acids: CASSGYRGEAFF.

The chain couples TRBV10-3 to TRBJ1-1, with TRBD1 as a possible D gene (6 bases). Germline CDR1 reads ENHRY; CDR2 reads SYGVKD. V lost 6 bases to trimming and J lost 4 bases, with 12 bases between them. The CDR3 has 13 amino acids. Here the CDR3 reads CAISLQGATEAFF. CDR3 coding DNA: TGTGCCATCAGCCTACAGGGCGCCACTGAAGCTTTCTTT.

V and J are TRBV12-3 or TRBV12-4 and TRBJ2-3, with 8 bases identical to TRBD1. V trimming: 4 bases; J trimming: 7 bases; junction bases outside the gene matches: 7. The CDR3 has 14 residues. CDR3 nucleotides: TGTGCCAGCAGTTCCGACAGGGGTCGTTATACGCAGTATTTT. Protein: CASSSDRGRYTQYF.

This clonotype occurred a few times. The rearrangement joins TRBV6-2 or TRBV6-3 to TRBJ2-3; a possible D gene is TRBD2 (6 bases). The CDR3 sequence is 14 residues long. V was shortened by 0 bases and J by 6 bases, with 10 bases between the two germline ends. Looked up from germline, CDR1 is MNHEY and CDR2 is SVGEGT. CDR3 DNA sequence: TGTGCCAGCAGTTACTCCCGGGACTCCGATACGCAGTATTTT. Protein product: CASSYSRDSDTQYF.

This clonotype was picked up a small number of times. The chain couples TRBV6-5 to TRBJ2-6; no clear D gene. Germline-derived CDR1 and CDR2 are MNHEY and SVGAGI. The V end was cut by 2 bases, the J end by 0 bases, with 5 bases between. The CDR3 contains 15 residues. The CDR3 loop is CASSYDRSGANVLTF. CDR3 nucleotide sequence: TGTGCCAGCAGTTACGACCGCTCTGGGGCCAACGTCCTGACTTTC.

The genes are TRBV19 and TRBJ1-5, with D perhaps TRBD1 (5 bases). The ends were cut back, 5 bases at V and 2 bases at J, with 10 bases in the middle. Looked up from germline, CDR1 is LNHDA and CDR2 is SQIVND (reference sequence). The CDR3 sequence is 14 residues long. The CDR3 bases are TGTGCCAGTAGTCGGGGGGAAGGCAATCAGCCCCAGCATTTT. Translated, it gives CASSRGEGNQPQHF.

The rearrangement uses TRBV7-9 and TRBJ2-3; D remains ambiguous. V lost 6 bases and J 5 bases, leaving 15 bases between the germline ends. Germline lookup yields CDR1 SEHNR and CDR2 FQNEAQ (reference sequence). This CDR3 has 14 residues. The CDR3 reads CASSQTRGGDTQYF. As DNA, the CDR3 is TGTGCCAGCAGTCAAACCCGCGGCGGAGATACGCAGTATTTT.

The chain's CDR3 is CSAELTTGGAWYNSPLHF. The CDR3 nucleotides are TGCAGTGCCGAACTGACTACAGGGGGCGCTTGGTATAATTCACCCCTCCACTTT. The chain is built from TRBV20-1 and TRBJ1-6, with TRBD1 matching over 9 bases. The trim removed 6 bases at V and 4 bases at J, leaving 16 bases unmatched. CDR1 is DFQATT, CDR2 SNEGSKA, per germline (reference sequence). CDR3 length: 18 amino acids.

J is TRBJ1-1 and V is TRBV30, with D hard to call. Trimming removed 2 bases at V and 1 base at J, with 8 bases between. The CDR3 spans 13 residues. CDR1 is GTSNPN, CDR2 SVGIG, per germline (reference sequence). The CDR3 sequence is CAWSRDRNTEAFF. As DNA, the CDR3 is TGTGCCTGGAGTCGGGATCGGAACACTGAAGCTTTCTTT. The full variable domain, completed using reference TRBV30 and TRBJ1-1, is SQTIHQWPATLVQPVGSPLSLECTVEGTSNPNLYWYRQAAGRGLQLLFYSVGIGQISSEVPQNLSASRPQDRQFILSSKKLLLSDSGFYLCAWSRDRNTEAFFGQGTRLTVV.

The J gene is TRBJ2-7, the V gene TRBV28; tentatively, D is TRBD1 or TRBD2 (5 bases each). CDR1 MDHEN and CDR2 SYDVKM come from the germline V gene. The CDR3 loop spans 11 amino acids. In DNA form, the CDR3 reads TGTGCGCCGGGGCATCCCTACGAGCAGTACTTC. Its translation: CAPGHPYEQYF.